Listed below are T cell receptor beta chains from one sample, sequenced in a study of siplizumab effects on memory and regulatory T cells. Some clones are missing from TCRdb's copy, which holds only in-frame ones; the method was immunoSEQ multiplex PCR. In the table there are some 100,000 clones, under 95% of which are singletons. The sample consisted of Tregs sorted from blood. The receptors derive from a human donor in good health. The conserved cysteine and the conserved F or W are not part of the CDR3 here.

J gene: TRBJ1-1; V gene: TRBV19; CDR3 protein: ASITRQHLVTEAF
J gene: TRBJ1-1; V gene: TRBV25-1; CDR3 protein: ASSEPINTEAF
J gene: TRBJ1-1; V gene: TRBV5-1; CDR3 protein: ASSQFEWNTEAF
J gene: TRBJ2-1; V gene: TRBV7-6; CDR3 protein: ASSLRAGQLSSYNEQF
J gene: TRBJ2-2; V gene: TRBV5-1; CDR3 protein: ASSFGVGGTGELF
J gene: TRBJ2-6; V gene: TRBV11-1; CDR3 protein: ASSHYRGDSSGANVLT
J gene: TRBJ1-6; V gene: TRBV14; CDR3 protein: ASSQDLLNGSPLH
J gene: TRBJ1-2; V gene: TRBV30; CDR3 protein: AWSVLTGGGGYT
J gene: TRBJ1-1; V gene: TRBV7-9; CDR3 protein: ASSSTRTGEAF
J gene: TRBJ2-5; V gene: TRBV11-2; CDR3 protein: ASSPRRGETQY
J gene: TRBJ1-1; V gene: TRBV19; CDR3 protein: ASSMERQGTDTEAF
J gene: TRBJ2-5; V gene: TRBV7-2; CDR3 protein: ASSLATSVKTQY
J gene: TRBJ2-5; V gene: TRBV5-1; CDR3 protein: ASSSERGGGQETQY
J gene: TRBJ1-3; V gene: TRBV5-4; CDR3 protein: ASSLDVSSGNTIY
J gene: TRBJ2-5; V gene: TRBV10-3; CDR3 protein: AISPDTGVETQY
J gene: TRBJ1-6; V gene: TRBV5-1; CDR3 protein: ASTDGYYNSPLH
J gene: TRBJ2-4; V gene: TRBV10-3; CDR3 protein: AISESKVSGGGWNIQY
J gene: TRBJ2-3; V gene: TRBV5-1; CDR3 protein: ASSLWQGAADTQY
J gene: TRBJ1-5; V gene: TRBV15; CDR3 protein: ATSRAPTVGNQPQH
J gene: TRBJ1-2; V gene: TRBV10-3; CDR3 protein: AISSMTNYGYT
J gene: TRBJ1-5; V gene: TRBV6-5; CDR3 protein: ASSSGRGGQPQH
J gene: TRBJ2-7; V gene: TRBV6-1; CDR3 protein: ASQETYEQY